These 20 T cell receptor beta chains were sequenced from one sample in a study of blood T cell repertoires in COVID-19. The repertoire was sequenced with immunoSEQ multiplex PCR; TCRdb's copy has only in-frame clones and lacks some. Counted here are 50,000 to 70,000 clones, around 90% occurring once; the ten biggest clones make up roughly 9.2%. The sample taken for sequencing was peripheral blood. These receptors were collected from a woman of 80 years or more with active COVID-19.

The chain employs TRBV9 and TRBJ2-2; 15 bases match TRBD2. The V gene end was trimmed by 3 bases and the J gene end by 7 bases; junction bases not matched to a gene: 10. Germline CDR1 reads SGDLS; CDR2 reads YYNGEE. The CDR3 spans 18 residues. The CDR3 loop reads CASSAPGLAGGSGGELFF. The CDR3 nucleotides read TGTGCCAGCAGCGCCCCGGGACTAGCGGGGGGATCGGGCGGGGAGCTGTTTTTT.

J is TRBJ2-1 and V is TRBV2; D uncertain. Deletions cut 8 bases from V and 5 bases from J, with 4 bases between. This CDR3 spans 10 amino acids. CDR1 and CDR2 from the germline V gene are SNHLY and FYNNEI. CDR3 in amino acids: CASLNNEQFF. CDR3 in DNA: TGTGCCAGCCTAAACAATGAGCAGTTCTTC.

This clone was observed a handful of times. Additional DNA sequences in this sample encode the identical CDR3. The rearrangement links TRBV4-2 to TRBJ2-3; D gene uncertain. Per the germline V gene, CDR1 is LGHNA and CDR2 is YNFKEQ. CDR3 length equals 15 residues. V gave up 0 bases and J gave up 2 bases, with 9 bases separating them. The CDR3 sequence: CASSQDLRVTDTQYF. The CDR3 DNA is TGTGCCAGCAGCCAAGATTTACGGGTCACAGATACGCAGTATTTT.

J is TRBJ2-1 and V is TRBV5-1, with 9 bases identical to TRBD1. The CDR3 runs 16 residues. Germline V lookup: CDR1 SGHRS, CDR2 YFSETQ. Germline trimming cut 7 bases from V and 8 bases from J; bases unmatched to any gene: 16. The CDR3 DNA reads TGCGCCAGCGGCCTCTCCCGGGACAGGGTTCTCGATGAGCAGTTCTTC. It codes for CASGLSRDRVLDEQFF.

The chain has TRBV19 and TRBJ2-3, with 9 bases matching TRBD2. This CDR3 region has 16 residues. The germline CDR1 and CDR2 sequences are LNHDA and SQIVND (reference sequence). V was clipped by 3 bases and J by 2 bases; unmatched bases: 6. The CDR3 bases are TGTGCCAGTAGTATCACCGGGACTAGCCTCACAGATACGCAGTATTTT. This translates into CASSITGTSLTDTQYF.

This chain joins TRBV6-4 and TRBJ2-1, with unresolved D. Germline values: CDR1 MRHNA, CDR2 SNTAGT. The V gene lost 6 bases and the J gene lost 0 bases, with 12 bases spanning the gap. The CDR3 is 15 residues long. The chain's CDR3 is CASRESWSSYNEQFF. DNA for the CDR3: TGTGCCAGCAGAGAATCCTGGAGCTCCTACAATGAGCAGTTCTTC.

This chain links TRBV10-2 with TRBJ2-7; D perhaps matches TRBD2 (5 bases). With 0 bases removed from V and 0 bases from J, the gap between germline ends came to 18 bases. Germline lookup yields CDR1 WSHSY and CDR2 SAAADI. There are 18 residues in the CDR3. The CDR3 is CASSESTGLEASSYEQYV. The CDR3 nucleotides are TGCGCCAGCAGTGAGTCGACTGGGTTGGAGGCCAGCTCCTACGAGCAGTACGTC.

The rearrangement links TRBV6-6 to TRBJ1-2; 8 bases align to TRBD1. J lost 4 bases, V lost 5 bases, and 15 bases had no gene match. Germline lookup yields CDR1 MNHNY and CDR2 SVGAGI (reference sequence). CDR3 length: 17 amino acids. CDR3 DNA sequence: TGTGCCAGCAGTCCTCTTCAACCCACAGGGGGGGGCTATGGCTACACCTTC. Translation gives CASSPLQPTGGGYGYTF.

The V gene is TRBV19, the J gene TRBJ2-7; D remains unclear. This CDR3 spans 15 amino acids. Per germline, CDR1 LNHDA and CDR2 SQIVND (reference sequence). The V end lost 2 bases, the J end lost 2 bases, and 13 bases lay between the germline ends. The CDR3 spells CASSISHLAAYEQYV. For the CDR3, the DNA is TGTGCCAGTAGTATATCCCATTTGGCAGCCTACGAGCAGTACGTC.

The rearrangement links TRBV7-6 to TRBJ2-1; 9 bases match TRBD1. This CDR3 region has 17 residues. Germline CDR1 and CDR2: SGHVS and FNYEAQ. J was trimmed by 1 base and V by 4 bases; bases with no gene match: 8. In DNA, the CDR3 is TGTGCCAGCAGCTCATATACCGGGACAGGGTCCTACAATGAGCAGTTCTTC. Translated: CASSSYTGTGSYNEQFF.

This chain links TRBV5-4 with TRBJ2-2; a weak D match, TRBD2 (6 bases). Germline V gene data show CDR1 as SGHNT and CDR2 as YYREEE (reference sequence). V was pared by 6 bases and J by 7 bases, with 13 bases between. The CDR3 covers 13 residues. CDR3 in amino acids: CASKTGVGGELFF. CDR3 in DNA: TGTGCCAGCAAAACGGGGGTAGGCGGGGAGCTGTTTTTT.

V is TRBV3-1 (or the pseudogene TRBV3-2) and J is TRBJ1-2; 7 bases agree with TRBD1. The CDR3 loop spans 11 amino acids. Germline V gene lookup returns CDR1 LGHDT and CDR2 YNNKEL (reference sequence). V was pared by 3 bases and J by 13 bases, with 5 bases of the junction left unmatched. The CDR3 DNA follows: TGTGCCAGCAGCCAGACAGGGTTTACCACCTTC. Its protein product is CASSQTGFTTF.

The V gene is TRBV15, the J gene TRBJ2-7; TRBD2 aligns across 13 bases. CDR1 is LNHNV, CDR2 YYDKDF, per germline (reference sequence). Trimming took 3 bases from V and 5 from J; bases not matched to a gene: 4. This CDR3 spans 15 amino acids. The CDR3 spells CATSRGLAGQNEQYF. CDR3 coding DNA: TGTGCCACCAGCAGGGGACTAGCGGGACAGAACGAGCAGTACTTC.

Comments on this clone: Other nucleotide sequences from this sample produce the same CDR3. The CDR3 DNA is TGCGCCAGCAGCCTCGGACAGGGGGCGATGAACACTGAAGCTTTCTTT. Amino acids: CASSLGQGAMNTEAFF. The J gene is TRBJ1-1, the V gene TRBV5-1, with TRBD1 identical over 11 bases. CDR3 size: 16 residues. V lost 4 bases to trimming and J lost 0 bases; unmatched junction nucleotides: 5. Germline lookup yields CDR1 SGHRS and CDR2 YFSETQ.

The J gene is TRBJ2-5, the V gene TRBV11-2, with 10 bases matching TRBD1. CDR3 length: 16 residues. Germline CDR1 reads SGHAT; CDR2 reads FQNNGV. Trimming took 4 bases from V and 1 from J; bases not matched to a gene: 6. CDR3 coding DNA: TGTGCCAGCAGCTCGGGACAGGGGAGCGCCCAAGAGACCCAGTACTTC. This codes for CASSSGQGSAQETQYF.

This clone appeared once. V and J are TRBV5-4 and TRBJ2-1; 8 bases map to TRBD2. The CDR3 has 15 residues. The germline V gene has CDR1 SGHNT and CDR2 YYREEE (reference sequence). The V segment lost 0 bases and the J segment 2 bases; nucleotides outside the gene matches: 1. CDR3 sequence reads: CASSLETSAYNEQFF. The CDR3 DNA reads as TGTGCCAGCAGCTTGGAGACTAGCGCCTACAATGAGCAGTTCTTC. Using reference TRBV5-4 and TRBJ2-1 for the parts outside the CDR3, the full variable domain is ETGVTQSPTHLIKTRGQQVTLRCSSQSGHNTVSWYQQALGQGPQFIFQYYREEENGRGNFPPRFSGLQFPNYSSELNVNALELDDSALYLCASSLETSAYNEQFFGPGTRLTVL.

This chain connects TRBV19 to TRBJ2-4, with D possibly being TRBD1 (6 bases). CDR1 and CDR2 from the germline V gene are LNHDA and SQIVND (reference sequence). The V end lost 3 bases, the J end lost 3 bases, and 18 bases lay between the germline ends. CDR3 size: 17 residues. CDR3 DNA sequence: TGTGCCAGTAGTATGCTGTGGGACATTCGGGGCAAAAACATTCAGTACTTC. Its protein product is CASSMLWDIRGKNIQYF.

This sequence joins TRBV7-9 and TRBJ1-3; no clear D gene. Germline V lookup: CDR1 SEHNR, CDR2 FQNEAQ (reference sequence). The CDR3 covers 12 residues. V was clipped by 5 bases and J by 4 bases, with 6 bases between them. The CDR3 nucleotides read TGTGCCAGCAGCGTCTCGGGAAACACCATATATTTT. The encoded protein is CASSVSGNTIYF.

The chain couples TRBV29-1 to TRBJ2-3; a possible D gene is TRBD2 (6 bases). Deletions cut 5 bases from V and 2 bases from J, with 11 bases between. In germline, CDR1 is SQVTM, CDR2 ANQGSEA. The CDR3 contains 13 residues. CDR3 residues: CSVLPGDTDTQYF. CDR3 sequence (DNA): TGCAGCGTTCTCCCGGGGGACACAGATACGCAGTATTTT.

This sequence joins TRBV16 and TRBJ1-1, with 11 bases identical to TRBD1. CDR3 length: 17 residues. CDR1 and CDR2 from the germline V gene are KGHSY and FQNENV. J lost 3 bases, V lost 2 bases, and 8 bases had no gene match. Here the CDR3 reads CASSQRTGGDGDTEAFF. The CDR3 nucleotides read TGTGCCAGCAGCCAACGGACAGGGGGCGACGGCGACACTGAAGCTTTCTTT.